This T cell receptor beta chain was sequenced in a study of tumor and adjacent non-tumor tissue in lung cancer. This sample's RNA came from whole unsorted tissue. The library came from three nested PCR rounds adapted from ARM-PCR protocols. MiXCR was run by TCRdb on the multiplex PCR reads, yielding one entry per CDR3 protein. The sample has about 110,000 distinct CDR3 sequences, under 90% seen once. Study-level findings and limits: Tumor TCR diversity, when higher, was linked to shorter survival. Significantly higher TCR diversity was found in tumor than normal lung.

Comments on this clonotype: The antigen remains unidentified.

The sequencing input was lung tumor tissue. The receptor comes from a man in his 70s with non-small cell lung cancer.

The chain's CDR3 is CASSLLLGADSYKVQFF. Here the CDR3 DNA reads TGTGCCAGCAGCTTGCTCCTTGGGGCAGACTCCTACAAAGTGCAGTTCTTC. The chain links TRBV5-4 to TRBJ2-1; perhaps TRBD1 as D (5 bases). Trimming left V 1 base short and J 12 bases short, with 26 bases between. The germline V gene encodes CDR1 SGHNT and CDR2 YYREEE (reference sequence). This CDR3 is built from 17 residues.